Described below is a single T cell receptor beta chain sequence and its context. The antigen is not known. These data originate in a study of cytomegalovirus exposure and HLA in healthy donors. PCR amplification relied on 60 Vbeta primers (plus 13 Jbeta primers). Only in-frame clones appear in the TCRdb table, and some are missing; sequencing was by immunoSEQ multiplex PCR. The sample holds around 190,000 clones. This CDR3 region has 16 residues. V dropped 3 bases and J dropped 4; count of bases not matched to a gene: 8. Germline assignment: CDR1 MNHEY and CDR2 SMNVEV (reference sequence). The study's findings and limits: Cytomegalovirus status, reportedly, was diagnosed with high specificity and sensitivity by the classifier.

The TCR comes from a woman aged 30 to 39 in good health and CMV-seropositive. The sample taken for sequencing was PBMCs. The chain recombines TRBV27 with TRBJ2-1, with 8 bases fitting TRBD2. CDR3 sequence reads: CASSFISGSSYNEQFF. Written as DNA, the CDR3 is TGTGCCAGCAGTTTCATCAGCGGGAGCTCGTACAATGAGCAGTTCTTC.